This T cell receptor (beta chain) was identified during a study of blood T cell repertoires in COVID-19. Across the study: The samples span acute and convalescent COVID-19 from the United States, Italy and Spain.

This CDR3 contains 14 residues. Germline V gene sequence: CDR1 SGHDN, CDR2 FVKESK. J was trimmed by 5 bases and V by 3 bases; bases with no gene match: 6. Seattle researchers signed up patients amid active infection and tracked them longitudinally. Original processing notes: Reference gene primer amplification gave estimated nucleated cell counts. Repertoires were generated with immunoSEQ multiplex PCR, while TCRdb's copy carries only in-frame clones and drops some. V and J calls and clone size come straight from that table; D and trimming were deduced from the DNA. The sample contains under 250,000 clones, 88% of which appear only once.

The specimen was peripheral blood. V is TRBV14 and J is TRBJ1-1, with 7 bases identical to TRBD1. This sequence originates from a woman in her twenties or thirties with COVID-19, enrolled during active disease. The CDR3 nucleotides are TGTGCCAGCAGCCATTGGGACAGAGGGACTGAAGCTTTCTTT. Translating gives CASSHWDRGTEAFF.